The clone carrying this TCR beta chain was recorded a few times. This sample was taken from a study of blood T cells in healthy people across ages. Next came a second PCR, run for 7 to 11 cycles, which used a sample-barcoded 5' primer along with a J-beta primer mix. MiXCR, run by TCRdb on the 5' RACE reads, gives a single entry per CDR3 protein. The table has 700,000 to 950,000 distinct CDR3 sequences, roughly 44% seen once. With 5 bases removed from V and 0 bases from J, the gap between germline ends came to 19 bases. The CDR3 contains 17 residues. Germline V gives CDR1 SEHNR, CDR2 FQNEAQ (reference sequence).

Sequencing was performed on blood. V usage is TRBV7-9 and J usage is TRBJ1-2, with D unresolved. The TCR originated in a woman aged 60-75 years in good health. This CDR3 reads CASSPNILEFSNYGYTF. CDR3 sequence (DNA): TGTGCCAGCAGCCCAAACATATTAGAGTTTTCTAACTATGGCTACACCTTC.